Following are 30 T cell receptor beta chains from one sample sequenced in a study of CD8+CD57+ T cells in acquired aplastic anemia. The template used for profiling TCR beta VDJ and CDR3 was genomic DNA. TCRdb reprocessed the reads with MiXCR, giving one entry per CDR3 protein. In the table there are over 150,000 distinct CDR3 sequences, 50% to 55% of which are singletons. Sequenced material: sorted CD4+, CD8+, or CD8+CD57+ T cells (not recorded which) from PBMCs. The origin of the receptors is a human donor in good health, serving as a control.

The rearrangement joins TRBV20-1 to TRBJ2-7; the D is unclear. Trimming removed 6 bases at V and 4 bases at J, with 10 bases between. CDR1 DFQATT and CDR2 SNEGSKA come from the germline V gene (reference sequence). The CDR3 is 11 amino acids. The CDR3 DNA follows: TGCAGTGCCAAGGGTAGTTACGAGCAGTACTTC. This translates into CSAKGSYEQYF.

This clonotype came up many times. CDR3 region: CASSQLGYSNQPQHF. Here the CDR3 DNA reads TGTGCCAGCAGCCAATTAGGGTATAGCAATCAGCCCCAGCATTTT. The V and J genes are TRBV4-2 and TRBJ1-5; no clear D gene. Between the trimmed V and J ends, which lost 2 bases and 0 bases, there was a span of 8 bases. Per the germline V gene, CDR1 is LGHNA and CDR2 is YNFKEQ. CDR3 length equals 15 residues.

This clonotype was seen many times. The gene calls are TRBV4-3 and TRBJ2-1; 7 positions match TRBD1. Trimming removed 2 bases from V and 0 bases from J; junction bases left unmatched: 7. The CDR3 consists of 17 residues. The germline V gene has CDR1 LGHNA and CDR2 YSLEER. The CDR3 reads CASSQRQGSASYNEQFF. Here the CDR3 DNA reads TGCGCCAGCAGCCAACGACAGGGTTCAGCCTCCTACAATGAGCAGTTCTTC.

V gene TRBV20-1 combines with J gene TRBJ2-7; D is perhaps TRBD2 (6 bases). This CDR3 is built from 13 residues. Trimming removed 8 bases from V and 4 bases from J, with 18 bases in between. Germline loops: CDR1 DFQATT, CDR2 SNEGSKA (reference sequence). The CDR3 DNA reads as TGCAGTTACGGGCCTAGCGTCTGGTACGAGCAGTACTTC. It yields the protein CSYGPSVWYEQYF.

At least ten counts were recorded for this clonotype. The J gene is TRBJ1-6, the V gene TRBV24-1; possible D gene TRBD1, 5 bases. CDR1 KGHDR and CDR2 SFDVKD come from the germline V gene. This CDR3 has 14 amino acids. V was shortened by 4 bases and J by 6 bases, with 9 bases between the two germline ends. In DNA form, the CDR3 reads TGTGCCACCAGTGACGCAGGGTTTAATTCACCCCTCCACTTT. Translating it yields CATSDAGFNSPLHF.

The V and J genes are TRBV10-3 and TRBJ2-3; 11 bases are a match to TRBD2. The CDR3 has 15 residues. Germline V CDR1 and CDR2: ENHRY, SYGVKD. V shed 0 bases and J 4 bases; nucleotides not matched to a gene: 0. For the CDR3, the DNA is TGTGCCATCAGTGAGTCTAGCGGGGGGGCAGATACGCAGTATTTT. Its translation is CAISESSGGADTQYF.

V usage is TRBV2 and J usage is TRBJ2-7, with D possibly TRBD1 on 5 matching bases. The CDR3 loop spans 15 amino acids. With 1 base removed from V and 2 bases from J, the gap between germline ends came to 12 bases. Germline CDR1 SNHLY, CDR2 FYNNEI. CDR3 DNA sequence: TGTGCCAGCAGTGAAGGTCAGGGATTCCCCTACGAGCAGTACTTC. Its translation: CASSEGQGFPYEQYF. Complete variable domain (other parts from reference TRBV2 and TRBJ2-7): EPEVTQTPSHQVTQMGQEVILRCVPISNHLYFYWYRQILGQKVEFLVSFYNNEISEKSEIFDDQFSVERPDGSNFTLKIRSTKLEDSAMYFCASSEGQGFPYEQYFGPGTRLTVT.

This clonotype was detected ten times or more. V is TRBV20-1 and J is TRBJ2-5, with 11 bases fitting TRBD2. After removal of 5 bases from V and 2 bases from J, the junction contained 13 bases not matched to a gene. Germline V gene sequence: CDR1 DFQATT, CDR2 SNEGSKA (reference sequence). The CDR3 spans 17 residues. The CDR3 here is CSARLAGRLLGQETQYF. The CDR3 nucleotides are TGCAGTGCTCGACTAGCGGGAAGGCTTCTAGGTCAAGAGACCCAGTACTTC.

The chain recombines TRBV25-1 with TRBJ2-1; D gene uncertain. Germline V gives CDR1 MGHDK, CDR2 SYGVNS. Trimming took 4 bases from V and 0 from J, leaving 10 bases between them. CDR3 length: 15 amino acids. CDR3 bases: TGTGCCAGCAGTGGAAGCTGGAGCTCCTACAATGAGCAGTTCTTC. This encodes CASSGSWSSYNEQFF.

The J gene is TRBJ1-2, the V gene TRBV15; D gene ambiguous. The germline V gene encodes CDR1 LNHNV and CDR2 YYDKDF (reference sequence). This CDR3 is 13 amino acids long. V was clipped by 6 bases and J by 8 bases, with 16 bases between them. The CDR3 region has the DNA TGTGCCACCAGGAAGGAGAGGGTAGGAGGCTACACCTTC. Translation gives CATRKERVGGYTF.

To note about this clonotype: This could be a read error, since a much larger clone is one nucleotide away. The chain recombines TRBV6-1 with TRBJ2-7, with 8 positions matching TRBD1. Germline assignment: CDR1 MNHNS and CDR2 SASEGT. The CDR3 contains 16 residues. V shed 2 bases and J 0 bases; nucleotides not matched to a gene: 6. The CDR3 reads CASSEQGAKGSYEQYF. CDR3 sequence (DNA): TGTGCCAGCAGTGAACAGGGGGCGAAAGGCTCCTACGAGCAGTACTTC.

This chain links TRBV24-1 with TRBJ1-4; 11 bases line up with TRBD1. Germline V gene sequence: CDR1 KGHDR, CDR2 SFDVKD. V lost 9 bases and J lost 7; bases outside the gene matches: 18. This CDR3 region has 18 residues. As DNA, the CDR3 is TGTGCCACCGATACCTACCGGGACAGGGGGGCGCGGGTTGAAAAACTGTTTTTT. Translating it yields CATDTYRDRGARVEKLFF.

The CDR3 bases are TGTGCCAGCAGCTTGGCGAGTGGGCTAAGCGGGGGTCTAAGCTCCTACGAGCAGTACTTC. This translates into CASSLASGLSGGLSSYEQYF. The chain recombines TRBV25-1 with TRBJ2-7; 8 nucleotides match TRBD2. CDR1 MGHDK and CDR2 SYGVNS come from the germline V gene. V lost 6 bases to trimming and J lost 0 bases; unmatched junction nucleotides: 22. The CDR3 extends over 20 amino acids.

The chain couples TRBV29-1 to TRBJ1-2; 9 bases line up with TRBD1. The ends lost 8 bases at V and 0 bases at J; junction bases unmatched: 7. Germline V lookup: CDR1 SQVTM, CDR2 ANQGSEA. The CDR3 is 14 residues long. CDR3 bases: TGCAGCACGACAGGGGGGGGAACTAACTATGGCTACACCTTC. Protein: CSTTGGGTNYGYTF.

The CDR3 here is CASSLTGHTEAFF. The CDR3 coding sequence is TGTGCCAGCAGCCTTACAGGGCACACTGAAGCTTTCTTT. This sequence joins TRBV2 and TRBJ1-1; D is possibly TRBD1 (6 bases). V was clipped by 6 bases and J by 3 bases, with 11 bases between them. CDR3 length: 13 amino acids. Germline CDR1 is SNHLY and CDR2 is FYNNEI.

As DNA, the CDR3 is TGTGCCAGTAGTAGCCAGGGGACAGCAAACTATGGCTACACCTTC. Translating it yields CASSSQGTANYGYTF. This sequence joins TRBV19 and TRBJ1-2, with 7 bases fitting TRBD1. CDR1 LNHDA and CDR2 SQIVND come from the germline V gene (reference sequence). The CDR3 runs to 15 residues. V lost 4 bases and J lost 2; bases outside the gene matches: 7.

This clonotype has only one observation. The rearrangement links TRBV7-2 to TRBJ2-3; D unclear. The CDR3 is 14 residues long. The germline V and J ends were trimmed by 2 bases and 4 bases, with 10 bases remaining between them. CDR1 is SGHTA, CDR2 FQGNSA, per germline. DNA for the CDR3: TGTGCCAGCAGCTTACAGCCGGCGGCAGATACGCAGTATTTT. It codes for CASSLQPAADTQYF.

The chain carries TRBV6-5 and TRBJ2-7; TRBD2 matches at 8 bases. V shed 5 bases, J shed 12 bases, and the junction held 9 bases outside the gene matches. Per germline, CDR1 MNHEY and CDR2 SVGAGI. The CDR3 sequence is 12 residues long. In nucleotides, the CDR3 is TGTGCCAGCAGTGAGGGACTAGGTGGGCCGTACTTC. The encoded protein is CASSEGLGGPYF.

In this sample, this clonotype turned up many times. The rearrangement links TRBV7-9 to TRBJ1-2; a possible D gene is TRBD1 (6 bases). CDR1 is SEHNR, CDR2 FQNEAQ, per germline (reference sequence). Trimming shortened V by 5 bases and J by 4 bases, and 20 bases separated the two germline ends. CDR3 length: 16 residues. The CDR3 sequence: CASSPPNWGGAYGYTF. The CDR3 coding sequence is TGTGCCAGCAGCCCCCCGAATTGGGGGGGCGCCTATGGCTACACCTTC.

This clonotype has ten or more counts. This sequence joins TRBV10-3 and TRBJ2-7, with 8 positions matching TRBD1. The CDR3 is 13 amino acids. J was trimmed by 2 bases and V by 7 bases; bases with no gene match: 4. Germline V gene data show CDR1 as ENHRY and CDR2 as SYGVKD. CDR3 loop: CAIMTTGAYEQYF. CDR3 DNA: TGTGCCATCATGACGACAGGGGCCTACGAGCAGTACTTC.

J is TRBJ2-7 and V is TRBV19; TRBD2 matches 8 bases. V gave up 7 bases and J gave up 4 bases; unmatched junction bases: 12. The CDR3 consists of 15 residues. The germline gives CDR1 LNHDA, CDR2 SQIVND (reference sequence). DNA for the CDR3: TGTGCCAGTAACCCTGGGGGCGGGAGGTCGTACGAGCAGTACTTC. This sequence encodes CASNPGGGRSYEQYF.

This rearrangement joins TRBV12-3 or TRBV12-4 to TRBJ1-4, with D possibly TRBD1 on 5 matching bases. V lost 6 bases, J lost 6 bases, and 14 bases lay in between. The CDR3 has 14 residues. The CDR3 sequence is CASRIAGGDEKLFF. CDR3 bases: TGTGCCAGCAGAATAGCGGGGGGGGATGAAAAACTGTTTTTT.

Of note for this clonotype: A much bigger clone sits one base away, suggesting this may be a read error. The rearrangement uses TRBV12-3 or TRBV12-4 and TRBJ2-7; D remains ambiguous. The CDR3 spans 14 residues. The CDR3 loop is CASSLEATTYERYF. The CDR3 nucleotides read TGTGCCAGCAGCCTAGAGGCAACCACCTACGAGCGGTACTTC.

The chain has TRBV7-8 and TRBJ1-6; 7 nucleotides align to TRBD1. V was pared by 5 bases and J by 10 bases, with 5 bases of the junction left unmatched. This CDR3 is 13 amino acids long. Germline V gene data show CDR1 as SGHVS and CDR2 as FQNEAQ. Written as DNA, the CDR3 is TGTGCCAGCAGCCCGTCGACAGGGTCACCCCTCCACTTT. Protein product: CASSPSTGSPLHF.

Many counts were recorded for this clonotype. This chain uses TRBV6-1 with TRBJ1-3; the D gene is possibly TRBD1 (5 bases). The CDR3 is 14 amino acids. The V gene's germline CDR1 is MNHNS and CDR2 SASEGT. Trimming pared 8 bases from V and 4 bases from J, leaving 15 bases between. CDR3 DNA sequence: TGTGCCAGCGGGGCAATGCCCTCGGGAAACACCATATATTTT. This codes for CASGAMPSGNTIYF.

This chain joins TRBV5-1 and TRBJ2-1; 13 nucleotides align to TRBD2. Germline CDR1 and CDR2: SGHRS and YFSETQ. CDR3 length: 15 amino acids. The trim removed 0 bases at V and 12 bases at J, leaving 6 bases unmatched. CDR3 amino acids: CASSLVTSGGPRQFF. Written as DNA, the CDR3 is TGCGCCAGCAGCTTGGTGACTAGCGGGGGGCCCAGGCAGTTCTTC.

J is TRBJ1-2 and V is TRBV29-1, with D possibly being TRBD1 (5 bases). CDR1 is SQVTM and CDR2 is ANQGSEA in the germline V gene. The CDR3 length is 12 residues. In DNA, the CDR3 is TGCTGCGGAGGGGATGGGGGCTATGGCTACACCTTC. This codes for CCGGDGGYGYTF.

The chain uses TRBV3-1 and TRBJ2-7; 7 bases align to TRBD1. There are 15 residues in the CDR3. Germline CDR1 is LGHDT and CDR2 is YNNKEL (reference sequence). The V and J ends lost 4 bases and 2 bases, in that order; junction bases with no gene match: 8. CDR3 region: CASSLPRGQPYEQYF. The CDR3, as DNA: TGTGCCAGCAGCCTTCCCCGGGGACAGCCCTACGAGCAGTACTTC.

This clonotype was recorded at least ten times. Written as DNA, the CDR3 is TGTGCCAGCAGCTTAAACGGGAGGGCTCAAGAGACCCAGTACTTC. This gives the protein CASSLNGRAQETQYF. The chain joins TRBV7-3 to TRBJ2-5; 8 bases are shared with TRBD2. The CDR3 covers 15 residues. V gave up 1 base and J gave up 2 bases; unmatched junction bases: 3. CDR1 and CDR2 (germline): SGHTA, FQGTGA.

DNA for the CDR3: TGTGCCAGCAGATTGACAGGGGGCCATGTCGCCATGAACACTGAAGCTTTCTTT. It translates to CASRLTGGHVAMNTEAFF. This rearrangement joins TRBV5-6 to TRBJ1-1; TRBD1 aligns across 10 bases. The CDR3 is 18 amino acids. V trimming: 5 bases; J trimming: 0 bases; junction bases outside the gene matches: 13. Per germline, CDR1 SGHDT and CDR2 YYEEEE.